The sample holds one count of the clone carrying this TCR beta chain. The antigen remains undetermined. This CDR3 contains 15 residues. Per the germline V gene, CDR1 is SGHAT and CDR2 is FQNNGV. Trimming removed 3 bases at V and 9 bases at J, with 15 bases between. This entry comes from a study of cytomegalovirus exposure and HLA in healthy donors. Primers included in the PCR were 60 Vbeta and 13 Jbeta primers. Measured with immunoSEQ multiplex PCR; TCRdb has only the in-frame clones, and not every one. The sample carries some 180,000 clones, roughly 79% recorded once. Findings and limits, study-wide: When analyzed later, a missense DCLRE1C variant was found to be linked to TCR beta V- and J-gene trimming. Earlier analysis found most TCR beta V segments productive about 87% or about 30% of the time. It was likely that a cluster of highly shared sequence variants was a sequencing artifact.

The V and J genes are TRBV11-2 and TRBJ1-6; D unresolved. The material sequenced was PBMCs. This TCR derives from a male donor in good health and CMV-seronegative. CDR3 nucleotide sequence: TGTGCCAGCAGCTTGGAGAGGGAGTTGATTTCACCCCTCCACTTT. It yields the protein CASSLERELISPLHF.